This passage covers 22 T cell receptor beta chains from one sample sequenced in a study of blood T cell repertoires in COVID-19. TCRdb keeps only in-frame clones here, not all; method: immunoSEQ multiplex PCR. The data hold about 90,000 clones, with roughly 90% observed a single time. The sample consisted of peripheral blood. These receptors originate from a human donor with active COVID-19. The donor label of this sample is uncertain.

This chain uses TRBV5-6 with TRBJ1-1; no definite D call. This CDR3 has 12 amino acids. The V gene lost 2 bases and the J gene lost 7 bases, with 9 bases spanning the gap. Germline lookup yields CDR1 SGHDT and CDR2 YYEEEE. In nucleotides, the CDR3 is TGTGCCAGCAGCTTAATAGGAGGTGAAGCTTTCTTT. Protein: CASSLIGGEAFF.

The chain uses TRBV4-2 and TRBJ2-3; the match to TRBD2 covers 10 bases. The CDR3 covers 14 residues. Germline-derived CDR1 and CDR2 are LGHNA and YNFKEQ. V was pared by 8 bases and J by 2 bases, with 4 bases of the junction left unmatched. CDR3 region: CASRAGGVTDTQYF. In DNA form, the CDR3 reads TGTGCCAGCCGAGCGGGGGGGGTCACAGATACGCAGTATTTT.

This chain uses TRBV5-1 with TRBJ2-2; 14 positions agree with TRBD2. The CDR3 length is 19 residues. V lost 4 bases to trimming and J lost 0 bases; unmatched junction nucleotides: 8. The germline V gene encodes CDR1 SGHRS and CDR2 YFSETQ. The CDR3 sequence is CASSIGLAGGSTNTGELFF. The CDR3 nucleotides read TGCGCCAGCAGCATCGGACTAGCGGGGGGTTCGACGAACACCGGGGAGCTGTTTTTT.

The V gene is TRBV9, the J gene TRBJ2-1; weak D call: TRBD2 (6 bases). CDR3 length: 14 residues. Trimming shortened V by 4 bases and J by 8 bases, and 16 bases separated the two germline ends. Germline CDR1 is SGDLS and CDR2 is YYNGEE. CDR3 bases: TGTGCCAGCAGCCCCTTTGCGGGGCGGGATGAGCAGTTCTTC. Translating gives CASSPFAGRDEQFF.

The V gene is TRBV7-7, the J gene TRBJ2-2, with 10 bases lining up with TRBD1. The CDR3 contains 17 residues. CDR1 SSHAT and CDR2 FNYEAQ come from the germline V gene (reference sequence). Trimming removed 1 base from V and 7 bases from J; junction bases left unmatched: 9. The CDR3: CASSLEAPTGGGGELFF. Here the CDR3 DNA reads TGTGCCAGCAGCTTAGAAGCTCCGACAGGGGGCGGCGGGGAGCTGTTTTTT.

The chain is built from TRBV11-2 and TRBJ2-1; no clear D gene. V was cut by 5 bases and J by 8 bases, with 10 bases left in between. CDR3 length: 12 residues. CDR1 SGHAT and CDR2 FQNNGV come from the germline V gene. The CDR3 bases are TGTGCCAGCAGCCTGACTTCCGATGAGCAGTTCTTC. Translated: CASSLTSDEQFF.

This CDR3 reads CASSWPVGQITDTQYF. As DNA, the CDR3 is TGTGCCAGCAGTTGGCCAGTGGGACAGATCACAGATACGCAGTATTTT. The chain recombines TRBV6-9 with TRBJ2-3, with 7 bases lining up with TRBD1. The CDR3 loop spans 16 amino acids. In germline, CDR1 is MNHGY, CDR2 SVAAGI. After removal of 4 bases from V and 2 bases from J, the junction contained 9 bases not matched to a gene.

The chain joins TRBV3-1 (or the pseudogene TRBV3-2) to TRBJ2-3; D remains unclear. This CDR3 has 15 residues. The germline V gene has CDR1 LGHDT and CDR2 YNNKEL (reference sequence). Trimming removed 0 bases at V and 6 bases at J, with 13 bases between. In DNA form, the CDR3 reads TGTGCCAGCAGCCAAGATGGCCTAGTCTTTGATACGCAGTATTTT. Its translation is CASSQDGLVFDTQYF.

The rearrangement uses TRBV7-8 and TRBJ2-3; 14 bases line up with TRBD2. The CDR3 runs to 18 residues. Germline CDR1 and CDR2: SGHVS and FQNEAQ. V was pared by 1 base and J by 2 bases, with 5 bases of the junction left unmatched. The CDR3 is CASSLGLAGGEYTDTQYF. The CDR3 DNA is TGTGCCAGCAGCTTAGGACTAGCGGGGGGGGAATACACAGATACGCAGTATTTT.

The V gene is TRBV24-1, the J gene TRBJ1-5, with D maybe TRBD1 (6 bases). V shed 6 bases and J shed 7 bases, with 15 bases lying between them. The CDR3 is made up of 14 amino acids. Germline V CDR1 and CDR2: KGHDR, SFDVKD. The CDR3 region has the DNA TGTGCCACCAGTCGTGCAGGGGACATACAGCCCCAGCATTTT. Translation: CATSRAGDIQPQHF.

The chain recombines TRBV11-3 with TRBJ2-5, with D perhaps TRBD1 (6 bases). The ends were cut back, 4 bases at V and 2 bases at J, with 14 bases in the middle. The CDR3 consists of 15 residues. The germline gives CDR1 SGHNT, CDR2 YENEEA. The CDR3 DNA reads as TGTGCCAGCAGCTCCCGATCAGGGGTTCAAGAGACCCAGTACTTC. It is translated as CASSSRSGVQETQYF. The variable domain in full, with the rest retrieved from reference TRBV11-3 and TRBJ2-5, is EAGVVQSPRYKIIEKKQPVAFWCNPISGHNTLYWYLQNLGQGPELLIRYENEEAVDDSQLPKDRFSAERLKGVDSTLKIQPAELGDSAVYLCASSSRSGVQETQYFGPGTRLLVL.

The V call is TRBV9, the J call TRBJ1-2; possible D gene TRBD1, 5 bases. The V gene's germline CDR1 is SGDLS and CDR2 YYNGEE. V lost 3 bases and J lost 6, with 12 bases in between. The CDR3 runs 13 residues. The CDR3 loop reads CASSEEGEDGYTF. CDR3 coding DNA: TGTGCCAGCAGCGAGGAAGGGGAGGATGGCTACACCTTC.

The rearrangement joins TRBV6-5 to TRBJ1-2; D is uncertain. Germline lookup yields CDR1 MNHEY and CDR2 SVGAGI. The CDR3 sequence is 11 residues long. V lost 4 bases and J 7 bases, leaving 7 bases between the germline ends. The CDR3 spells CASSSEGGYTF. DNA for the CDR3: TGTGCCAGCAGTTCTGAGGGTGGCTACACCTTC.

The chain links TRBV9 to TRBJ1-3, with D possibly matching TRBD1 (6 bases). CDR3 size: 15 residues. Germline lookup yields CDR1 SGDLS and CDR2 YYNGEE. The V end lost 8 bases, the J end lost 2 bases, and 17 bases lay between the germline ends. Written as DNA, the CDR3 is TGTGCCAGTGCCGGATTGGGGGGGCCTGGAAACACCATATATTTT. Amino acids: CASAGLGGPGNTIYF. Full variable domain (rest looked up from reference TRBV9 and TRBJ1-3): DSGVTQTPKHLITATGQRVTLRCSPRSGDLSVYWYQQSLDQGLQFLIQYYNGEERAKGNILERFSAQQFPDLHSELNLSSLELGDSALYFCASAGLGGPGNTIYFGEGSWLTVV.

The V call is TRBV4-3, the J call TRBJ1-2; D call uncertain. V was trimmed by 6 bases and J by 4 bases, leaving 12 bases between them. The CDR3 has 13 amino acids. Germline V gene data show CDR1 as LGHNA and CDR2 as YSLEER. The CDR3 DNA follows: TGCGCCAGCAGTCCTAGGCAGTCCTATGGCTACACCTTC. Translated: CASSPRQSYGYTF.

The chain uses TRBV5-1 and TRBJ2-5, with a possible D match to TRBD1 (5 bases). V shed 8 bases and J shed 0 bases, with 11 bases lying between them. CDR1 is SGHRS, CDR2 YFSETQ, per germline. The CDR3 loop spans 13 amino acids. This CDR3 reads CASSLTDQETQYF. The CDR3 DNA reads TGCGCCAGTTCGCTGACAGACCAAGAGACCCAGTACTTC.

This chain uses TRBV21-1 with TRBJ1-2; the table calls TRBD1, which could not be checked here. TRBV21-1 is reported as a pseudogene. This CDR3 spans 15 amino acids. For the CDR3, the DNA is TGTGCCAGCAGCAAGGCCTTGGGGGACAGGTTGTACTACACCTTC. It codes for CASSKALGDRLYYTF.

V usage is TRBV19 and J usage is TRBJ1-5; 10 nucleotides match TRBD1. The J segment lost 3 bases and the V segment lost 5 bases, leaving 7 bases of the junction unmatched. Germline CDR1 LNHDA, CDR2 SQIVND (reference sequence). The length of the CDR3 is 16 residues. The CDR3 DNA sequence: TGTGCCAGTAGTCCTGGGGGGACAGGGGTCAATCAGCCCCAGCATTTT. Its protein product is CASSPGGTGVNQPQHF.

This chain links TRBV5-1 with TRBJ1-4, with TRBD1 matching 8 bases. CDR3 length: 13 residues. Trimming cost V 3 bases and J 8 bases; bases outside gene matches: 3. CDR1 is SGHRS, CDR2 YFSETQ, per germline. Written as DNA, the CDR3 is TGCGCCAGCAGCTACGACAGGGGCGAAAAACTGTTTTTT. Translation gives CASSYDRGEKLFF. The entire variable domain, with the rest obtained from reference TRBV5-1 and TRBJ1-4, is as follows: KAGVTQTPRYLIKTRGQQVTLSCSPISGHRSVSWYQQTPGQGLQFLFEYFSETQRNKGNFPGRFSGRQFSNSRSEMNVSTLELGDSALYLCASSYDRGEKLFFGSGTQLSVL.

The chain couples TRBV7-2 to TRBJ2-2; maybe TRBD2 (6 bases). Per the germline V gene, CDR1 is SGHTA and CDR2 is FQGNSA. V lost 1 base and J 4 bases, leaving 10 bases between the germline ends. This CDR3 has 15 residues. CDR3 protein: CASSLGRATTGELFF. The CDR3 DNA reads as TGTGCCAGCAGCTTAGGGAGGGCTACCACCGGGGAGCTGTTTTTT.

The J gene is TRBJ1-3, the V gene TRBV7-9; a possible D gene is TRBD1 (5 bases). Germline V gives CDR1 SEHNR, CDR2 FQNEAQ (reference sequence). The V end was cut by 7 bases, the J end by 4 bases, with 14 bases between. The CDR3 runs to 14 residues. The CDR3 loop reads CASITQGSGNTIYF. Written as DNA, the CDR3 is TGTGCCAGCATCACGCAGGGTTCGGGAAACACCATATATTTT.

The chain combines TRBV7-2 with TRBJ2-7, with a weak D call TRBD2 (6 bases). The CDR3 spans 14 residues. Trimming left V 5 bases short and J 1 base short, with 12 bases between. CDR1 and CDR2 from the germline V gene are SGHTA and FQGNSA. The CDR3 reads CASSPRDSSYEQYF. In DNA form, the CDR3 reads TGTGCCAGCAGCCCCCGGGACTCTTCCTACGAGCAGTACTTC.